This T cell receptor beta chain was captured by sequencing in a study of spatial heterogeneity in lung cancer. Study details: Where available, sequencing covered follow-up PBMC samples, taken at a median of approximately 24 months after resection.

Time point in this sample: blood at routine non-recurrence follow-up after resection. Researchers sequenced whole RNA taken from tumor, nontumor lung or frozen PBMC without sorting. In its sample, this clonotype was seen many times. Every molecule of TCR cDNA had its own unique molecular identifier. TCRdb re-called the 5' RACE reads through MiXCR, storing one row per CDR3 protein. The repertoire holds about 20,000 distinct CDR3 sequences, with 9.2% as singletons. The CDR3 loop spans 13 amino acids. The V gene's germline CDR1 is DFQATT and CDR2 SNEGSKA (reference sequence). With 3 bases removed from V and 3 bases from J, the gap between germline ends came to 8 bases.

The sequences come from PBMCs, collected at follow-up. This chain links TRBV20-1 with TRBJ1-4; no clear D gene. The TCR sequence derives from a male donor with early-stage non-small cell lung cancer. The CDR3 nucleotides are TGCAGTGCTAGCTCGAGGGCTAATGAAAAACTGTTTTTT. Its translation is CSASSRANEKLFF.